Listed below are T cell receptor beta chains from one sample, sequenced in a study of OX40 agonist ivuxolimab in advanced cancers. Method: immunoSEQ multiplex PCR; TCRdb's copy keeps in-frame clones and lacks some. This table has 50,000 to 75,000 clones, roughly 90% appearing once. This specimen consisted of CD4+ or CD8+ T cells sorted from blood, obtained in a trial of the OX40 agonist ivuxolimab. All receptors derive from an adult with an advanced solid tumor such as melanoma, head and neck, liver or kidney cancer. Each CDR3 is given with its conserved first and last residue. A D gene is named only where the DNA matches it firmly. Rows may omit the clone size; those that give it use once, few, many or a size class.

CDR3aa,CDR3nt,j_gene,v_gene,d_gene,abundance
CASSFGSKNIQYF,TGTGCCAGCAGCTTCGGCTCCAAAAACATTCAGTACTTC,TRBJ2-4,TRBV7-8,-,-
CASSETGWEQYF,TGTGCCAGCAGTGAAACGGGTTGGGAGCAGTACTTC,TRBJ2-7,TRBV25-1,-,-
CASSYGLVYNEQFF,TGTGCCAGCAGTTACGGACTAGTCTACAATGAGCAGTTCTTC,TRBJ2-1,TRBV6-5,TRBD2,-
CASSESFGSTDTQYF,TGCGCCAGCAGTGAGTCATTCGGGAGCACAGATACGCAGTATTTT,TRBJ2-3,TRBV10-1,-,-
CASRLQGRGGYEQYF,TGTGCCAGCAGGCTACAGGGTCGCGGGGGGTACGAGCAGTACTTC,TRBJ2-7,TRBV28,TRBD2,-
CSGGVITGELFF,TGCAGCGGGGGGGTCATCACCGGGGAGCTGTTTTTT,TRBJ2-2,TRBV29-1,-,-
CASSLLGQSYEQYF,TGTGCCAGCAGCTTACTGGGACAGTCCTACGAGCAGTACTTC,TRBJ2-7,TRBV5-8,TRBD1,-
CASSSQAGGVVDEQFF,TGTGCTAGCAGCTCCCAGGCGGGAGGAGTAGTCGATGAGCAGTTCTTC,TRBJ2-1,TRBV7-7,TRBD2,medium-sized
CSGTSQETQYF,TGCAGTGGGACTAGCCAAGAGACCCAGTACTTC,TRBJ2-5,TRBV20-1,TRBD2,-
CASSQDYFGGSSYNEQFF,TGTGCCAGCAGCCAAGATTATTTCGGGGGGAGCTCCTACAATGAGCAGTTCTTC,TRBJ2-1,TRBV4-2,TRBD2,-
CASSPPSGGATGNTIYF,TGTGCCAGCTCACCACCGTCGGGGGGCGCGACTGGAAACACCATATATTTT,TRBJ1-3,TRBV18,-,-
CAWSGAVTSGNTIYF,TGTGCCTGGAGTGGAGCTGTCACTTCTGGAAACACCATATATTTT,TRBJ1-3,TRBV30,-,-
CAWKGGSDGYTF,TGTGCCTGGAAGGGGGGATCCGATGGCTACACCTTC,TRBJ1-2,TRBV30,-,-
CASSFMGDSNQPQHF,TGTGCCAGCAGCTTTATGGGCGATAGCAATCAGCCCCAGCATTTT,TRBJ1-5,TRBV7-9,-,-
CASSYLTSGRAFSPDTQYF,TGCGCCAGCAGTTATTTGACTAGCGGGAGGGCCTTTTCGCCAGATACGCAGTATTTT,TRBJ2-3,TRBV5-1,TRBD2,-
CSAPEVDEQFF,TGCAGTGCTCCCGAGGTGGATGAGCAGTTCTTC,TRBJ2-1,TRBV20-1,-,-
CASSPGGPGTDTQYF,TGTGCCAGCAGCCCCGGAGGTCCCGGGACAGATACGCAGTATTTT,TRBJ2-3,TRBV7-3,-,-